This TCR beta chain was sequenced during a study of blood T cells in healthy people across ages (dated by TCRdb to 2013 to 2016). About the full investigation: In model experiments, template switching captured roughly one uniquely barcoded TCR beta cDNA molecule for every two T cells. Age-related changes in TCR beta repertoire diversity were measured in the study by deep sequencing normalized with unique cDNA molecular identifiers. The donors were split into four age groups: young (average 16 years), middle-aged (roughly 40), aged (about 62) and long-lived (roughly 88). Donors of different ages were randomly distributed across sequencing lanes to avoid experimental bias. Two additional independent replicas of 1 million unique cDNA reads from the same blood draw were analyzed for two donors (one aged 18 to 30 and one aged 80 or older). Points the paper makes about the study in general: Compared with the aged group, the long-lived group had more naive CD4+ T cells, fewer expanded clones and increased TCR diversity, a pattern suggesting age selection. Because the CMV infection status of the donors was unknown, age-related changes in expanded clonotypes may potentially have been confounded. Bulk unsorted PBMC profiling prevented conclusive comparison of naive and antigen-experienced compartments. Total diversity estimates from one million sequenced T cells were considered lower bounds and underestimates. The percentage of naive T cells measured by flow cytometry correlated strongly with observed TCR beta diversity. Observed TCR beta diversity per million T cells fell roughly linearly with age, and a significant reduction was already apparent by age around 40.

Systemically healthy Caucasian individuals from Russia, 39 in total and aged about 6 to 95 years, were included as donors. Each donor gave 8 to 10 milliliters of peripheral blood, drawn into EDTA-treated Vacutainer tubes. PBMCs were isolated by Ficoll-Paque density-gradient centrifugation, with at least 6.5 million obtained per sample. Total RNA was extracted from PBMCs with Trizol reagent, with at least 5.5 micrograms obtained per sample. The percentages of naive CD45RAhigh/CD27high T cells were determined by flow cytometry on a PBMC aliquot from every donor. Library construction relied on 5' RACE. Sequencer: Illumina HiSeq 2500. A second roughly 6 to 12 cycle PCR used a sample-barcoded 5' primer and a J-beta primer mix. A template-switch 5' adaptor carrying 12 random nucleotides introduced a unique molecular identifier onto each TCR beta cDNA molecule. At least 2.5 million CDR3-containing paired-end reads were obtained from each sample. The Mint cDNA synthesis kit, primed by a TRBC-specific oligonucleotide, was used to synthesize first-strand cDNA from all RNA. After uracil-DNA glycosylase treatment, a first 18-cycle PCR used universal primers M1SS and BC2_uni_R on all cDNA. Under the source paper's analysis protocol: For normalization, 1 million high-quality reads were randomly selected from each sample, with every read carrying a distinct molecular identifier. Instead of being binned into consensus sequences, reads that shared molecular identifiers were thrown out. CDR3 identification, clonotype clustering and error correction used MiTCR with a Q25 quality threshold and the strictest error-elimination algorithm. Lower-bound total TCR beta diversity was estimated with a nonparametric unseen species model using Euler transformation. TCRdb's own reprocessing of the public reads used fastp at Q25 and MiXCR and kept productive beta chains. CDR3 protein duplicates are merged, each entry listing the most common genes and DNA. These V and J calls derive from TCRdb rather than the authors' analysis. The sample yields hundreds of thousands of distinct CDR3 sequences; under 45% were counted once. The ten largest clonotypes hold about a fifth of the sample.

This clonotype was seen a few times. Its antigen is unknown. Per-base qualities were not stored, and no clone one base away is much larger. The origin of this receptor is a man aged 55 to 69 in good health. Material: blood.

The DNA sequence is as follows: TGTGCCAGCAGTGAACTACAGACAGGGAGCTCCTACGAGCAGTACTTC. Translated, this is CASSELQTGSSYEQYF. The rearranged segments are TRBV6-1 and TRBJ2-7, and 7 junctional nucleotides match TRBD1. Trimming accounts for 2 bases at V and 0 bases at J, while the number of junction bases matched to no gene is 7. CDR1 and CDR2 are read off the germline V gene as MNHNS and SASEGT. Including the terminal cysteine and phenylalanine, the CDR3 comprises 16 residues. Only CDR3 DNA remains: 48 bases, in frame from the first base.